This T cell receptor (beta chain) was identified during a study of siplizumab effects on memory and regulatory T cells. Study-level findings and limits: Naive or memory phenotype assignment was not possible for roughly 75-97% of proliferating CD4+ or CD8+ clones. Major contributors to the alloresponse seemed to be naive T cells, which also appeared more diverse than memory cells. Among sequences traceable to unstimulated CD4+ memory cells, alloreactive ones were significantly reduced by siplizumab.

V was clipped by 3 bases and J by 0 bases, with 6 bases between them. CDR3 length: 12 residues. Germline V CDR1 and CDR2: GTSNPN, SVGIG (reference sequence). About this clone itself: As yet, its antigen is unknown.

Assaying covered about 10^5 TCR templates per sample. TCRdb keeps only in-frame clones here, not all; method: immunoSEQ multiplex PCR. Counted here are under 95,000 clones, 94% occurring once; the ten biggest clones make up approximately 0.31%. The V gene is TRBV30, the J gene TRBJ2-7; D ambiguous. Sequencing input: non-Treg CD4+ T cells sorted from blood. The TCR comes from a human donor in good health. CDR3 bases: TGTGCCTGGAGCAAGAGCTCCTACGAGCAGTACTTC. This gives the protein CAWSKSSYEQYF.